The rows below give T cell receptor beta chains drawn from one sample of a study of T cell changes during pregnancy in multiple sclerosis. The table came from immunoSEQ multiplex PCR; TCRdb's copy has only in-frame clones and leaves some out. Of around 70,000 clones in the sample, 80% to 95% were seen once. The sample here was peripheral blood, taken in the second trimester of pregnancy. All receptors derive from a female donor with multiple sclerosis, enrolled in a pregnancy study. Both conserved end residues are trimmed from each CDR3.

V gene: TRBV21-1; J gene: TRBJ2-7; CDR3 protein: ASSKARDRGLNEQY
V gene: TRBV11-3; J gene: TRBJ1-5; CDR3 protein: ASSFHTRVSNQPQH
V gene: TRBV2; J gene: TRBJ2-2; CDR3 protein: ASRAGRRGVAGELF
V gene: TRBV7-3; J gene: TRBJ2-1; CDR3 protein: ASSFGTGVDEQF
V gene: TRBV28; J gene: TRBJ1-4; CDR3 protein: ASSFPGLTTNEKLF
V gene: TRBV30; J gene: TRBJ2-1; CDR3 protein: AWSVGEAQF
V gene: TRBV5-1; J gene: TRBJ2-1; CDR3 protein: ASSHSTDQF
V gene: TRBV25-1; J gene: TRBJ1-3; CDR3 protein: ASTSTGAGNTIY
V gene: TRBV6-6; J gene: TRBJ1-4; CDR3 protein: ASKASGTVNEKLF
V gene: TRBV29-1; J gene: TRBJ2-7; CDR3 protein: SVHTGIVYEQY
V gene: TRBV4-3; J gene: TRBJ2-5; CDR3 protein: ASSQDSGTTQETQY
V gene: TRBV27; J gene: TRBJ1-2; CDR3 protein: ASGQGGGYT
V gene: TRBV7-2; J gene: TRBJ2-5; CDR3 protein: ASSPEGRLAGGETQY
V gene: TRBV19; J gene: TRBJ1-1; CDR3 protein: ASSIDRVNTEAF
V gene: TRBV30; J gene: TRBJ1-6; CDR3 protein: AWSRGGNSPLH
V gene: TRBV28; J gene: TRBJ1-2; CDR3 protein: ASGYRDGYT
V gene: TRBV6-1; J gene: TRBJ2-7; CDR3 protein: ASSEALGIEQY
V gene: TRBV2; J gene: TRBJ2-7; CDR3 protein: ASSEGDRRGNEQY
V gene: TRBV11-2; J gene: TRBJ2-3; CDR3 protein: ASSLVRVDTQY
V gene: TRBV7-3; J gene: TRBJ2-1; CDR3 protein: ASSFAGGPGNEQF
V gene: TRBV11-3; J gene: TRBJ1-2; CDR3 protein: ASSNPLSVSLLT
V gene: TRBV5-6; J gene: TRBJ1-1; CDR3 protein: ASSLDRRVAEAF
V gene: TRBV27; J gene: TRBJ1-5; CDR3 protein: ASSRQGSVEPQH